A selection of T cell receptor beta chains follows, all from one sample in a study of shared clonotypes between healthy human individuals. Data came from immunoSEQ multiplex PCR; TCRdb stores just in-frame clones and leaves some out. The sample lists over a million clones, roughly 96% occurring once. Sequenced sample: naive CD4+ T cells sorted from blood. The source of these receptors is a man aged 25-45 years in good health. Each CDR3 is given without its conserved first and last residue. Fields, in order: J gene, clone size, V gene, CDR3 protein. Clone size is shown for a subset of rows, as once, few, many or a class of expanded clone.

>TRBJ2-3|.|TRBV5-1
ASSYTGTGSTDTQY
>TRBJ2-3|.|TRBV7-2
ASSPSLAEGTDTQY
>TRBJ1-1|.|TRBV7-9
ASSPQGANTEAF
>TRBJ2-7|few|TRBV6-1
ASSERAVYEQY
>TRBJ2-2|once|TRBV7-6
ASSPFGLRVRTGELF
>TRBJ2-3|.|TRBV20-1
SGGGTDTQY
>TRBJ1-3|.|TRBV5-5
ASSSAPRRVGSGNTIY
>TRBJ2-5|.|TRBV11-2
ASSSTGVQETQY
>TRBJ2-7|once|TRBV9
ASSPDSVWEQY
>TRBJ2-7|.|TRBV19
ASSRRSGGSRNEQY
>TRBJ1-5|.|TRBV5-1
ASSSDPGGNQPQH
>TRBJ2-7|.|TRBV5-6
ASSSSLIAGVTYEQY
>TRBJ1-3|.|TRBV15
ATSRDHASAGVGGNTIY
>TRBJ2-5|.|TRBV7-9
ASSLGGTKTQY
>TRBJ2-7|.|TRBV5-1
ASSRTGVFSGRENEQY
>TRBJ2-3|once|TRBV6-1
ASSEAGQGLDTQY
>TRBJ2-7|.|TRBV29-1
SVVPWGRGMYEQY
>TRBJ1-1|.|TRBV5-1
AGRDNPDTEAF
>TRBJ2-2|.|TRBV11-2
ASSLGTGGEGTGELF
>TRBJ2-7|.|TRBV27
ASSFLNTPSSGSEQY
>TRBJ2-3|.|TRBV7-8
ASSLSLAGAQY
>TRBJ2-7|.|TRBV7-2
ASSLIFRAVAPIYEQY
>TRBJ2-1|few|TRBV20-1
SASPHNEQF
>TRBJ2-1|.|TRBV7-3
ASSLMVGEYNEQF
>TRBJ2-7|.|TRBV25-1
ASSEVREGEQY
>TRBJ2-1|.|TRBV4-1
ASSQAAEVNEQF
>TRBJ1-1|.|TRBV18
ASSPSVNTEAF
>TRBJ1-2|.|TRBV6-1
ASSGTGKLSGYT
>TRBJ2-7|.|TRBV5-4
ASSLQGGDNYEQY
>TRBJ2-1|.|TRBV7-3
ASSFDGRTGNEQF
>TRBJ2-4|.|TRBV9
ASSATGTLAKNIQY
>TRBJ2-1|.|TRBV27
ASSNQGFFYEQF
>TRBJ1-2|.|TRBV11-2
ASSSTGRLYGYT
>TRBJ1-3|once|TRBV7-8
ASAGQGGAGNTIY
>TRBJ1-1|.|TRBV5-1
ASSPEVGPTEAF
>TRBJ2-4|.|TRBV10-2
ASRTREGNIQY
>TRBJ2-1|.|TRBV14
ASSQDLVGGPLNEQF
>TRBJ1-1|once|TRBV5-1
ASSLQTGSAEAF
>TRBJ2-1|once|TRBV7-9
ASSLALAGGLNEQF
>TRBJ1-4|.|TRBV4-1
ASSPRETGWGEKLF
>TRBJ1-1|.|TRBV7-9
ASSLSAGDTEAF
>TRBJ1-1|.|TRBV7-2
ASSLVMGGTEAF
>TRBJ1-5|.|TRBV7-9
ASSLGGGANQPQH
>TRBJ1-1|.|TRBV5-1
ASSLFGGPSNTEAF
>TRBJ2-7|.|TRBV6-4
ASRDTGAATYEQY